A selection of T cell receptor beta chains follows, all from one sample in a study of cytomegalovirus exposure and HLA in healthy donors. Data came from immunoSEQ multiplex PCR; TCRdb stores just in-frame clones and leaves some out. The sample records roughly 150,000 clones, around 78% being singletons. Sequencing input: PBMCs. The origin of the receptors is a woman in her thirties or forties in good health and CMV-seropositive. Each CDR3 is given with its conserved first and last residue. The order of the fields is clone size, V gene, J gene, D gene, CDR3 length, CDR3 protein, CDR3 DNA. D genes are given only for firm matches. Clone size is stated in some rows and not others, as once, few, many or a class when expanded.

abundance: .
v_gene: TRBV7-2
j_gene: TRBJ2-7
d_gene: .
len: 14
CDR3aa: CASSLSGGIYEQYF
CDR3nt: TGTGCCAGCAGCTTAAGCGGCGGGATCTACGAGCAGTACTTC

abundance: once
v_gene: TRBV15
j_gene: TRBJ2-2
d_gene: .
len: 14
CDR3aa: CATSRVRNTGELFF
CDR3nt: TGTGCCACCAGCAGAGTCCGGAACACCGGGGAGCTGTTTTTT

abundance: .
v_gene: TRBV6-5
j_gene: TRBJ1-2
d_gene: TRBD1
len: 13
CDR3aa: CASSPDRIHGYTF
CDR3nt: TGTGCCAGCAGTCCGGACAGGATCCATGGCTACACCTTC

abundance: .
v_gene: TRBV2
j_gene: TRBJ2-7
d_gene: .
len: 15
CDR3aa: CATAPLTGRTYEQYF
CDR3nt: TGTGCCACCGCCCCGCTGACAGGCCGTACCTACGAGCAGTACTTC

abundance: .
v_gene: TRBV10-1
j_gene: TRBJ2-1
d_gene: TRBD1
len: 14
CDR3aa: CASSELGQYNEQFF
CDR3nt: TGCGCCAGCAGTGAGTTGGGACAGTACAATGAGCAGTTCTTC

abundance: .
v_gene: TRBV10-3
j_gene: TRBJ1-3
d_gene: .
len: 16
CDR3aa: CAIRPSEPLSGNTIYF
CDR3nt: TGTGCCATCAGGCCCTCCGAGCCTCTCTCTGGAAACACCATATATTTT

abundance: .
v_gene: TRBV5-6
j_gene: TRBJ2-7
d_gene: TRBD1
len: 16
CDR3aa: CASSIAPGQRAYEQYF
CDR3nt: TGTGCCAGCAGCATTGCTCCGGGACAGCGAGCCTACGAGCAGTACTTC

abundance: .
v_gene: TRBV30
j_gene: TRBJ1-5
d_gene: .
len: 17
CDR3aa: CAWKALRGETPYRPQHF
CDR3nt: TGTGCCTGGAAGGCTTTAAGGGGCGAGACCCCTTATCGACCCCAGCATTTT

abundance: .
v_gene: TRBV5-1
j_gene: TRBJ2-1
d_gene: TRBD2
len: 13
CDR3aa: CASGTSGMNEQFF
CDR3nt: TGCGCCAGCGGGACTAGCGGGATGAATGAGCAGTTCTTC

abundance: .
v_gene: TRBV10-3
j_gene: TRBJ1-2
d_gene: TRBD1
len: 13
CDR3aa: CATSRTGNYGYTF
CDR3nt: TGTGCCACCTCTAGGACAGGCAACTATGGCTACACCTTC

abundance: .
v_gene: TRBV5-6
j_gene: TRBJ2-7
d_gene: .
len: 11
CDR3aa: CASSTAYEQYF
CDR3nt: TGTGCCAGCAGCACGGCCTACGAGCAGTACTTC

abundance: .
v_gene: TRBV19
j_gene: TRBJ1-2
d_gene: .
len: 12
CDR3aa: CASSPQYYGYTF
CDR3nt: TGTGCCAGTAGTCCCCAGTACTATGGCTACACCTTC

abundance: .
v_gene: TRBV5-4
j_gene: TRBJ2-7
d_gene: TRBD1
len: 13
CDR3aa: CASSLDRAREQYF
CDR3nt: TGTGCCAGCAGTTTGGACAGGGCTCGAGAGCAGTACTTC

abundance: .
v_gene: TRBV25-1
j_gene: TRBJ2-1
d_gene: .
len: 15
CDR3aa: CASSDSVGAANEQFF
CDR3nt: TGTGCCAGCAGTGATTCCGTTGGGGCCGCCAATGAGCAGTTCTTC

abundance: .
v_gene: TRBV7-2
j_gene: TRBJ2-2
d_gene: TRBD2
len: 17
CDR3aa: CASSGMGLYGLAGELFF
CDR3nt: TGTGCCAGCAGCGGGATGGGACTATATGGTTTGGCGGGGGAGCTGTTTTTT

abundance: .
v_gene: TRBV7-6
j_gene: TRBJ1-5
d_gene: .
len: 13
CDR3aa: CASSRGSNQPQHF
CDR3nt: TGTGCCAGCAGCAGGGGGAGCAATCAGCCCCAGCATTTT

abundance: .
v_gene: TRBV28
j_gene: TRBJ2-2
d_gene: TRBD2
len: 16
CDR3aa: CASSLRGRMGDGELFF
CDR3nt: TGTGCCAGCAGTTTACGCGGGAGGATGGGTGACGGGGAGCTGTTTTTT

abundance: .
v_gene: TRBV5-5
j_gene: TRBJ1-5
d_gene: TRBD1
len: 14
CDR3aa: CASSLLTGAQPQHF
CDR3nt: TGTGCCAGCAGCCTACTGACAGGGGCTCAGCCCCAGCATTTT

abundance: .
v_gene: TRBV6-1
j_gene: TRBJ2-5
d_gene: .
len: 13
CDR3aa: CASSQGVQETQYF
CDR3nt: TGTGCCAGCAGCCAAGGGGTCCAAGAGACCCAGTACTTC

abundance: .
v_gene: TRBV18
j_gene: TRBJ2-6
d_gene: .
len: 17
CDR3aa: CASSSRADSSGANVLTF
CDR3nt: TGTGCCAGCTCATCCCGGGCGGACTCTTCTGGGGCCAACGTCCTGACTTTC

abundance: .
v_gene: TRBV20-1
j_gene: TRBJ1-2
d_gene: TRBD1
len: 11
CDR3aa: CGQGVNYGYTF
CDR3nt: TGCGGACAGGGGGTTAACTATGGCTACACCTTC

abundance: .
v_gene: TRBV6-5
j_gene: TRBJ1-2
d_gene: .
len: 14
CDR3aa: CASSYSKGLMGYTF
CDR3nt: TGTGCCAGCAGTTACTCGAAGGGGCTCATGGGCTACACCTTC

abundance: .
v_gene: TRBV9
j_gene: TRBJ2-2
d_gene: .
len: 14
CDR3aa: CASSPRLVGGELFF
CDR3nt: TGTGCCAGCAGCCCCCGACTAGTGGGCGGGGAGCTGTTTTTT

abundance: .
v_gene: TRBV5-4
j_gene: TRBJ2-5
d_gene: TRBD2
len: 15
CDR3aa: CASSSRLAGEETQYF
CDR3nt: TGTGCCAGCAGCTCACGACTAGCGGGAGAGGAGACCCAGTACTTC

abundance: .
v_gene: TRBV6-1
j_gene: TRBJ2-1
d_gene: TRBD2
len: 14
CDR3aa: CASSGGGSNNEQFF
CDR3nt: TGTGCCAGCAGCGGGGGGGGCAGTAACAATGAGCAGTTCTTC

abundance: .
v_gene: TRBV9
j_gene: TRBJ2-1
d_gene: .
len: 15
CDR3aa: CASSATGGSYNEQFF
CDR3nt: TGTGCCAGCAGCGCGACGGGTGGCTCCTACAATGAGCAGTTCTTC

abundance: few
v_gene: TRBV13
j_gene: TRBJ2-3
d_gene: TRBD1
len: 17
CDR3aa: CASSLEGTGGRPDTQYF
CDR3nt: TGTGCCAGCAGCTTAGAGGGGACAGGGGGCCGGCCAGATACGCAGTATTTT

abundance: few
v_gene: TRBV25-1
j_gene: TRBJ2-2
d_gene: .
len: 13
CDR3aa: CASRVRETGELFF
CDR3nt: TGTGCCAGCAGGGTCAGGGAAACCGGGGAGCTGTTTTTT

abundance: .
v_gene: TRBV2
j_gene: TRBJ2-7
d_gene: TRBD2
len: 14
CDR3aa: CASSEEREVYEQYF
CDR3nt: TGTGCCAGCAGTGAGGAGCGGGAGGTCTACGAGCAGTACTTC

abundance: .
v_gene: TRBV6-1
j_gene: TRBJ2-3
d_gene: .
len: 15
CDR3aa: CASSEGQASTDTQYF
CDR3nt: TGTGCCAGCAGTGAAGGACAGGCCAGCACAGATACGCAGTATTTT

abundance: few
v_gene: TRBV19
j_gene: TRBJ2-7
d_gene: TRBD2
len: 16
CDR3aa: CASSPSFSGGSYEQYF
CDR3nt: TGTGCCAGTAGTCCATCATTTAGCGGGGGTTCCTACGAGCAGTACTTC

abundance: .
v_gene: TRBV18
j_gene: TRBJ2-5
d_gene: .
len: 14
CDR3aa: CASSPEGSRGTQYF
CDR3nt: TGTGCCAGCTCGCCTGAGGGCAGTCGAGGGACCCAGTACTTC

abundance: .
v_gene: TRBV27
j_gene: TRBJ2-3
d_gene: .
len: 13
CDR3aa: CASSLASTDTQYF
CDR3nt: TGTGCCAGCAGTTTGGCTAGCACAGATACGCAGTATTTT

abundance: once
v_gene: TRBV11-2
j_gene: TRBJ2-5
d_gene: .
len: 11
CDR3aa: CASSLAETQYF
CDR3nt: TGTGCCAGCAGCTTAGCGGAGACCCAGTACTTC

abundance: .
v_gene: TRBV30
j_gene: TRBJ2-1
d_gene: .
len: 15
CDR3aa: CAWSVGLALTNEQFF
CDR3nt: TGTGCCTGGAGTGTAGGGCTAGCTCTCACTAATGAGCAGTTCTTC

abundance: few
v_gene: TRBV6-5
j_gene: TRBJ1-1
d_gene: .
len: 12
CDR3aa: CASYRAGTEAFF
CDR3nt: TGTGCCAGCTACAGGGCGGGCACTGAAGCTTTCTTT

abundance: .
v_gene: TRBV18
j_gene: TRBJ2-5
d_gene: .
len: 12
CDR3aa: CASSLFRETQYF
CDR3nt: TGTGCCAGCTCACTATTCCGGGAGACCCAGTACTTC

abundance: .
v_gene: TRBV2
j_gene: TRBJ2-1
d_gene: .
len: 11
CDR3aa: CASRSYNEQFF
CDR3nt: TGTGCCAGCCGCTCCTACAATGAGCAGTTCTTC

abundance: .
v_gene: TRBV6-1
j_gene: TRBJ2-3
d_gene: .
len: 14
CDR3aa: CASIVGGGADTQYF
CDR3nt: TGTGCCAGCATAGTGGGAGGTGGCGCAGATACGCAGTATTTT

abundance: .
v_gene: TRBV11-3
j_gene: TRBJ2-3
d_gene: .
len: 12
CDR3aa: CASSWAGRGRYF
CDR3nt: TGTGCCAGCAGCTGGGCTGGGCGGGGCCGGTATTTT